The 19 T cell receptor beta chains presented below share a single source sample, sequenced in a study of T cells in tuberculosis. The assay was immunoSEQ multiplex PCR, and TCRdb's table has in-frame clones only and misses some. Of about 43,000 clones listed, around 94% were seen once; the top ten hold under 2%. The material sequenced was PBMCs. All receptors derive from a donor aged 10 to 29 with latent tuberculosis or without tuberculosis infection. Some clones in this sample may be carry-over from other donors' samples.

The V and J genes are TRBV27 and TRBJ1-1, with D perhaps matching TRBD1 (5 bases). CDR3 length: 16 amino acids. V was shortened by 4 bases and J by 4 bases, with 19 bases between the two germline ends. Looked up from germline, CDR1 is MNHEY and CDR2 is SMNVEV (reference sequence). The CDR3 nucleotides are TGTGCCAGCAGTTACCAGGGTTTAGGGGTGAGCACTGAAGCTTTCTTT. Translating gives CASSYQGLGVSTEAFF.

The V gene is TRBV5-5, the J gene TRBJ1-2; maybe TRBD1 (5 bases). This CDR3 has 14 amino acids. From germline, CDR1 is SGHKS and CDR2 YYEKEE (reference sequence). The V and J ends lost 1 base and 8 bases respectively, with 15 bases between them. The CDR3 sequence is CASSLMQGPSGYTF. As DNA, the CDR3 is TGTGCCAGCAGCTTGATGCAGGGCCCCAGCGGCTACACCTTC.

The chain couples TRBV9 to TRBJ2-3; the match to TRBD2 covers 8 bases. The V segment lost 2 bases and the J segment 2 bases; nucleotides outside the gene matches: 13. The CDR3 is 18 amino acids. Germline CDR1 and CDR2: SGDLS and YYNGEE. The CDR3 region is CASSVSHRIAGTTDTQYF. As DNA, the CDR3 is TGTGCCAGCAGCGTTTCCCATCGGATAGCGGGGACCACAGATACGCAGTATTTT.

A word on this clone: At one boundary the junction diverges from the germline segment, which might be a read error. Other DNA sequences within the sample encode an identical CDR3. The gene calls are TRBV27 and TRBJ1-1, with 9 positions matching TRBD1. The CDR3 is made up of 15 amino acids. Per the germline V gene, CDR1 is MNHEY and CDR2 is SMNVEV (reference sequence). The CDR3 protein is CASSHGTGPDIEAFF. Written as DNA, the CDR3 is TGCGCCAGCAGTCACGGGACAGGGCCGGATATTGAAGCTTTCTTT.

Here the CDR3 reads CASSARLYRGYLYGYTF. Written as DNA, the CDR3 is TGTGCCAGCAGTGCCCGATTGTACCGGGGGTACCTTTATGGCTACACCTTC. The V gene is TRBV25-1, the J gene TRBJ1-2; TRBD1 is a possible D gene (5 bases). Trimming stripped 4 bases from V and 5 bases from J, with 23 bases between. Germline lookup yields CDR1 MGHDK and CDR2 SYGVNS. The CDR3 is 17 residues long.

The chain couples TRBV4-3 to TRBJ2-7, with D possibly being TRBD1 (5 bases). The CDR3 has 16 residues. The V end was cut by 0 bases, the J end by 5 bases, with 17 bases between. Germline CDR1 is LGHNA and CDR2 is YSLEER. In DNA, the CDR3 is TGCGCCAGCAGCCAAGACGCAGGGAAAAAGGGCCACGAGCAGTACTTC. This codes for CASSQDAGKKGHEQYF.

The chain couples TRBV7-9 to TRBJ1-5; 10 nucleotides line up with TRBD1. CDR1 is SEHNR, CDR2 FQNEAQ, per germline (reference sequence). The CDR3 runs 15 residues. The ends lost 4 bases at V and 5 bases at J; junction bases unmatched: 5. The CDR3 region has the DNA TGTGCCAGCAGCTCCTTCGGACAGGGGGATCAGCCCCAGCATTTT. It translates to CASSSFGQGDQPQHF. Together with reference TRBV7-9 and TRBJ1-5, the CDR3 gives the full variable domain: DTGVSQNPRHKITKRGQNVTFRCDPISEHNRLYWYRQTLGQGPEFLTYFQNEAQLEKSRLLSDRFSAERPKGSFSTLEIQRTEQGDSAMYLCASSSFGQGDQPQHFGDGTRLSIL.

On this clone: An end of the junction differs from the germline gene, which may be a read error. This chain joins TRBV19 and TRBJ2-7; 8 positions agree with TRBD2. The CDR3 totals 14 residues. Germline lookup yields CDR1 LNHDA and CDR2 SQIVND (reference sequence). The CDR3 sequence is CASSIGTSNYGQYF. As DNA, the CDR3 is TGTGCCAGTAGTATCGGGACTAGTAACTACGGGCAGTACTTC. Full variable domain (missing parts from reference TRBV19 and TRBJ2-7): DGGITQSPKYLFRKEGQNVTLSCEQNLNHDAMYWYRQDPGQGLRLIYYSQIVNDFQKGDIAEGYSVSREKKESFPLTVTSAQKNPTAFYLCASSIGTSNYGQYFGPGTRLTVT.

The chain links TRBV6-1 to TRBJ1-5; no clear D gene. The germline gives CDR1 MNHNS, CDR2 SASEGT. Trimming took off 3 bases at V and 2 bases at J, with 8 bases between the two ends. This CDR3 spans 14 amino acids. CDR3 bases: TGTGCCAGCAGTGAGGGAGGAGGCAATCAGCCCCAGCATTTT. Amino acid sequence: CASSEGGGNQPQHF.

The V and J genes are TRBV6-5 and TRBJ2-7; TRBD2 aligns across 11 bases. Looked up from germline, CDR1 is MNHEY and CDR2 is SVGAGI. Trimming removed 5 bases from V and 6 bases from J; junction bases left unmatched: 6. The CDR3 totals 14 residues. CDR3 in amino acids: CASSAGTSGAEQYF. The CDR3 DNA reads as TGTGCCAGCAGTGCTGGGACTAGCGGAGCCGAGCAGTACTTC.

The chain joins TRBV28 to TRBJ2-7; 9 nucleotides line up with TRBD1. The trim removed 5 bases at V and 7 bases at J, leaving 15 bases unmatched. The CDR3 is 16 amino acids. CDR1 and CDR2 from the germline V gene are MDHEN and SYDVKM. The CDR3 protein is CASSTPIGTGYGEQYF. The DNA of the CDR3 is TGTGCCAGCAGTACACCGATCGGGACAGGGTACGGAGAGCAGTACTTC.

The chain recombines TRBV10-1 with TRBJ2-7; 7 nucleotides agree with TRBD2. CDR1 is WNHNN and CDR2 is SYGVQD in the germline V gene (reference sequence). The CDR3 is 17 residues long. V was clipped by 3 bases and J by 5 bases; unmatched bases: 16. The CDR3 loop is CASSDGSGGLITDEQYF. The CDR3, as DNA: TGCGCCAGCAGTGATGGGTCCGGGGGACTAATCACCGACGAGCAGTACTTC.

V usage is TRBV6-4 and J usage is TRBJ2-3; TRBD2 aligns across 10 bases. Germline CDR1 and CDR2: MRHNA and SNTAGT. CDR3 length equals 15 residues. J lost 9 bases, V lost 4 bases, and 10 bases had no gene match. Here the CDR3 reads CASSGGGTSARTQYF. DNA of the CDR3: TGTGCCAGCAGTGGCGGCGGGACTAGCGCCAGGACGCAGTATTTT.

This clone was seen a few times. The rearrangement uses TRBV14 and TRBJ1-1; a weak D match, TRBD1 (6 bases). The CDR3 contains 13 residues. Per germline, CDR1 SGHDN and CDR2 FVKESK. Trimming took 1 base from V and 5 from J, leaving 8 bases between them. The CDR3 region has the DNA TGTGCCAGCAGCCAAGTAGGGGGTACTGAAGCTTTCTTT. The encoded protein is CASSQVGGTEAFF.

The table lists this clone with a few counts. The rearrangement uses TRBV11-2 and TRBJ2-7; no firm D call. V lost 1 base and J 3 bases, leaving 13 bases between the germline ends. The CDR3 runs to 15 residues. Germline V lookup: CDR1 SGHAT, CDR2 FQNNGV. The CDR3 nucleotides read TGTGCCAGCAGCTTAGTGTCCGGTGAGTTCTACGAGCAGTACTTC. Encoded protein: CASSLVSGEFYEQYF.

The genes are TRBV11-3 and TRBJ2-1; D might be TRBD2 (6 bases). Trimming cost V 4 bases and J 4 bases, with 8 bases left between them. There are 13 residues in the CDR3. Per the germline V gene, CDR1 is SGHNT and CDR2 is YENEEA. CDR3 protein: CASSSAGYNEQFF. In nucleotides, the CDR3 is TGTGCCAGCAGCTCTGCGGGGTACAATGAGCAGTTCTTC.

V usage is TRBV5-4 and J usage is TRBJ2-3, with TRBD1 matching 9 bases. The CDR3 extends over 16 amino acids. Germline lookup yields CDR1 SGHNT and CDR2 YYREEE (reference sequence). V was clipped by 3 bases and J by 0 bases; unmatched bases: 5. The CDR3 DNA is TGTGCCAGCAGCTCGGACAGGGGCGGAAGCACAGATACGCAGTATTTT. This gives the protein CASSSDRGGSTDTQYF. Full variable domain (rest looked up from reference TRBV5-4 and TRBJ2-3): ETGVTQSPTHLIKTRGQQVTLRCSSQSGHNTVSWYQQALGQGPQFIFQYYREEENGRGNFPPRFSGLQFPNYSSELNVNALELDDSALYLCASSSDRGGSTDTQYFGPGTRLTVL.

The V call is TRBV7-8, the J call TRBJ2-7; 13 nucleotides line up with TRBD2. The germline V gene encodes CDR1 SGHVS and CDR2 FQNEAQ. This CDR3 is 15 amino acids long. With V trimmed by 5 bases and J by 4 bases, 5 bases remained unmatched. CDR3 in amino acids: CASSQGLAGVYEQYF. The CDR3 DNA reads TGTGCCAGCAGCCAAGGACTAGCGGGAGTTTACGAGCAGTACTTC.

The rearrangement joins TRBV25-1 to TRBJ2-3; a possible D gene is TRBD2 (6 bases). The V gene's germline CDR1 is MGHDK and CDR2 SYGVNS. This CDR3 has 13 amino acids. The germline V and J ends were trimmed by 7 bases and 3 bases, with 11 bases remaining between them. The CDR3 region has the DNA TGTGCCAGCACCTTACGGGGGACAGATACGCAGTATTTT. It translates to CASTLRGTDTQYF.